This TCR beta chain was profiled in a study of cytomegalovirus exposure and HLA in healthy donors. Regarding the study as a whole: In a later analysis, HLA-associated beta chains showed higher expansion and lower generation probabilities than comparable chains.

V gave up 6 bases and J gave up 6 bases; unmatched junction bases: 7. CDR1 LNHNV and CDR2 YYDKDF come from the germline V gene (reference sequence). CDR3 length equals 13 residues. Turning to this clone: Its target is not known.

A multiplex PCR was run with 60 Vbeta primers and 13 Jbeta primers. Sequencing used immunoSEQ multiplex PCR; TCRdb keeps in-frame clones, though not all of them. The profile shows 180,000 or so clones, approximately 82% of them singletons. J is TRBJ2-7 and V is TRBV15; 8 nucleotides align to TRBD1. The receptor was derived from a woman between 35 and 50 years old in good health and CMV-seropositive. Sample: PBMCs. CDR3 loop: CATRRQGAGEQYF. The CDR3 DNA reads as TGTGCCACCAGGCGGCAGGGGGCCGGCGAGCAGTACTTC.